This T cell receptor (beta chain) originates from a study of blood T cell repertoires in COVID-19. J gave up 5 bases and V 6 bases, and 3 bases lay outside the gene matches. Germline-derived CDR1 and CDR2 are MNHEY and SMNVEV (reference sequence). The CDR3 is made up of 13 amino acids. Original processing notes: Amplification from reference gene primers served as the basis for estimated nucleated cell counts. This table comes from immunoSEQ multiplex PCR, and its TCRdb copy is limited to in-frame clones, with some not included. The D gene and trimming were derived from the DNA, and the V and J assignments and clone size from that table. The table includes more than 85,000 clones, about 88% detected once.

The V call is TRBV27, the J call TRBJ2-1; 8 bases are a match to TRBD2. The sample consisted of peripheral blood. The receptor was derived from a woman older than 75 with acute or convalescent COVID-19. CDR3 coding DNA: TGTGCCAGCAGGACTAGCGTGCACAATGAGCAGTTCTTC. This codes for CASRTSVHNEQFF.